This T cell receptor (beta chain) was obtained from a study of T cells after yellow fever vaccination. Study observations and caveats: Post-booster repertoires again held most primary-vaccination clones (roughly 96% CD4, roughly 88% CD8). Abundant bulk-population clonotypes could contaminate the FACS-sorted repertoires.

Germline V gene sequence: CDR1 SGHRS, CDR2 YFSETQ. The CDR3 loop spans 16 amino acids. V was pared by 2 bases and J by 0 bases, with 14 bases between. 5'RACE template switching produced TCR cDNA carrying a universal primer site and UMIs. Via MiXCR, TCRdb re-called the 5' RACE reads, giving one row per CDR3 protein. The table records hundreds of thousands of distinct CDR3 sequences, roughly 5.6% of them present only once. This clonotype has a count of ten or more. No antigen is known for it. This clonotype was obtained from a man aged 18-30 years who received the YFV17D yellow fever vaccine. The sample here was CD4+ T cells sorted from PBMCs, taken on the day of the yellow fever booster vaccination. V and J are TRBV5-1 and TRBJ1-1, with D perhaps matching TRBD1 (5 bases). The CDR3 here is CASSLSGQYLNTEAFF. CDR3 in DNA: TGCGCCAGCAGCTTATCGGGGCAGTACTTGAACACTGAAGCTTTCTTT.